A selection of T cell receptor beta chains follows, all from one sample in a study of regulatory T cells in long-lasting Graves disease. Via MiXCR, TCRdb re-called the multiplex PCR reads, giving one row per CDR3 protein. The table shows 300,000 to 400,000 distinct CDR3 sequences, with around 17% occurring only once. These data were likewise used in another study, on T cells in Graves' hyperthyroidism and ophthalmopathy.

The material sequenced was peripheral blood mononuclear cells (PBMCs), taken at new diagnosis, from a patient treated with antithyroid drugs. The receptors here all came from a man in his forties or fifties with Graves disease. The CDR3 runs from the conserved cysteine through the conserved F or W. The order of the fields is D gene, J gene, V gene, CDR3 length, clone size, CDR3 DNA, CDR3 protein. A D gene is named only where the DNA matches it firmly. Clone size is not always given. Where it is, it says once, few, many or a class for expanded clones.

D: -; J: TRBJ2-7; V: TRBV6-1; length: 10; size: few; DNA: TGTGCCACCGACAGCTACGAGCAGTACTTC; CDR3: CATDSYEQYF
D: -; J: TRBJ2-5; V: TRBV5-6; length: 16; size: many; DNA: TGTGCCAGCAGCCAACGACCTGGGCTAGCCCAAGAGACCCAGTACTTC; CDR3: CASSQRPGLAQETQYF
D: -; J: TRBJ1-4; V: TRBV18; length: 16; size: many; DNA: TGTGCCAGCTCACCCAACCATGGGGCCGGAGAAGAAAAACTGTTTTTT; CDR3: CASSPNHGAGEEKLFF
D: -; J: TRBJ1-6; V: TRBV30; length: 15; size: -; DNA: TGTGCCTGGAGTTTTACAAAGCTTCTAATGACACCCCTCCACTTT; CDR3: CAWSFTKLLMTPLHF
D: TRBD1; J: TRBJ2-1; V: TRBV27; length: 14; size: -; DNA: TGTGCCAGCAGACCGACAGGGGCACACAATGAGCAGTTCTTC; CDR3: CASRPTGAHNEQFF
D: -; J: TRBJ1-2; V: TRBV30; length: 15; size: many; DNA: TGTGCCTGGAGTGGAATCCGCTACCGCCTCTATGGCTACACCTTC; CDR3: CAWSGIRYRLYGYTF
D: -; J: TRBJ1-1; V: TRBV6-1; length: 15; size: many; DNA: TGTGCCAGCAGCCATCTGACAGTCCTAGACACTGAAGCTTTCTTT; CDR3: CASSHLTVLDTEAFF
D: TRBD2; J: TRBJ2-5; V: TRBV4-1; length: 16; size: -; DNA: TGCGCCGGCAGCCGTTGGACTAGCGGGGGCCAAGAGACCCAGTACTTC; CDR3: CAGSRWTSGGQETQYF
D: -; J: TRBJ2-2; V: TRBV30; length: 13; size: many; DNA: TGTGCCTGGAGTCGGGGAATCGCCGGGGAGCTGTTTTTT; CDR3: CAWSRGIAGELFF
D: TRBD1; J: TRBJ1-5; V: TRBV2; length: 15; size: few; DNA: TGTGCCAGCAGTGTCGAGGACAGGGGACATCAGCCCCAGCATTTT; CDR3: CASSVEDRGHQPQHF
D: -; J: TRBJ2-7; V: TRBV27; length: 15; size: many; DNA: TGTGCCAGCAGTTTAGCTTACAGATCCTCCTACGAGCAGTACTTC; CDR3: CASSLAYRSSYEQYF
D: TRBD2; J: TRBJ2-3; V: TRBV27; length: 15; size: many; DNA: TGTGCCAGCAGTTTGAGCGGGGGGGCCCCAGATACGCAGTATTTT; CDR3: CASSLSGGAPDTQYF
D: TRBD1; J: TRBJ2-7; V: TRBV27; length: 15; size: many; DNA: TGTGCCAGCAGTTTATCCCGACAGGGACCCTACGAGCAGTACTTC; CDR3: CASSLSRQGPYEQYF
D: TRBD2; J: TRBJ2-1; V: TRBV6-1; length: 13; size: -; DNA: TGTGCCAGCACTCGGGACTACTACAATGAGCAGTTCTTC; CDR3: CASTRDYYNEQFF
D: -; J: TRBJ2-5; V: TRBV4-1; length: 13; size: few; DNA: TGCGCCAGCAGCCGCGTGATGACAGAGACCCAGTACTTC; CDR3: CASSRVMTETQYF
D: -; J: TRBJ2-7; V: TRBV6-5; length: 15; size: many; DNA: TGTGCCAGCAGTTCGCCGGGACGGGGCCCCTACGAGCAGTACTTC; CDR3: CASSSPGRGPYEQYF
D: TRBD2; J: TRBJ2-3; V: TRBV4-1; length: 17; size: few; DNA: TGCGCCAGCAGCCAAGCAAGGAGGGCTAGCGGGGGATATACGCAGTATTTT; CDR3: CASSQARRASGGYTQYF
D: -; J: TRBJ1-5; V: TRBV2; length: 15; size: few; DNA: TGTGCCAGCAGTGAATTCGGGGAGGACAATCAGCCCCAGCATTTT; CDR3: CASSEFGEDNQPQHF
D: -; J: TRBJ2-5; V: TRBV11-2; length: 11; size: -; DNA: TGTGTCAGCAGTTTACGAGAGACCCAGTACTTC; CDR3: CVSSLRETQYF
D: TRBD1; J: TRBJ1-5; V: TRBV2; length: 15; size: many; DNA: TGTGCCAGCAGCTGGGACAGGGGGATCAATCAGCCCCAGCATTTT; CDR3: CASSWDRGINQPQHF
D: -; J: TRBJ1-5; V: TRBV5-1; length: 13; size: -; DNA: TGTGCCAGCAGCTTTGAGAGGACCCAGCCCCAGCATTTT; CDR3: CASSFERTQPQHF
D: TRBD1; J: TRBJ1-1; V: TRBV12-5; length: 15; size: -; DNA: TGTGCTAGTGGTCCGCTGGACAGGGTGAACACTGAAGTTTTCTTT; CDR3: CASGPLDRVNTEVFF
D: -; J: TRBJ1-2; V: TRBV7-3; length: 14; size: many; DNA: TGTGCCAGCAGCTTAGACGGAACTAACTATGGCTACACCTTC; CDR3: CASSLDGTNYGYTF
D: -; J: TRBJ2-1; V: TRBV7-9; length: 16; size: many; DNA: TGTGCCAGCAGCCTGGGACACCGAGGGCCCCGAGACGAGCAGTTCTTC; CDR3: CASSLGHRGPRDEQFF
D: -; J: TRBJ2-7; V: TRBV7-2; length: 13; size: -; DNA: TGTGCCAGCAGCTTAGTGGCGGGGAGCGAGCAGTACTTC; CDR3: CASSLVAGSEQYF
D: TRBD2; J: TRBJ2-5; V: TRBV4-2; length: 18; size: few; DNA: TGTGCCAGCAGCCACATCCCAGGACTAGCGGGGGGCCAAGAGACCCAGTACTTC; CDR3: CASSHIPGLAGGQETQYF
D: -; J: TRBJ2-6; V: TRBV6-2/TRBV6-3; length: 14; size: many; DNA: TGTGCCAGCAGTTGGGTCTCTGGGGCCAACGTCCTGACTTTC; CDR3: CASSWVSGANVLTF
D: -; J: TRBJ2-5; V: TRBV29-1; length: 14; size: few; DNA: TGCAGCGTTGAAGTACCTGGACTCCAAGAGACCCAGTACTTC; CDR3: CSVEVPGLQETQYF
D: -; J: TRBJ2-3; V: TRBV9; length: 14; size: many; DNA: TGTGCCAGCAGCGATAGCGGTTACACAGATACGCAGTATTTT; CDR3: CASSDSGYTDTQYF
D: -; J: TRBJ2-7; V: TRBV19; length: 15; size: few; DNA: TGTGCCAGTAGTACCCGACAGGACCCAATCTACGAGCAGTACTTC; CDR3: CASSTRQDPIYEQYF
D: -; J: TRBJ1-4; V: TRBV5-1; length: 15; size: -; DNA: TGCGCCAGCAGCTCCGCAGGGCTCGAGGACGAAAAACTGTTTTTT; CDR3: CASSSAGLEDEKLFF
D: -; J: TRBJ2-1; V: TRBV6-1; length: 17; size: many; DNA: TGTGCCAGCAGTGAACGAGGAGGAATCCCTTCTTACAATGAGCAGTTCTTC; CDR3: CASSERGGIPSYNEQFF
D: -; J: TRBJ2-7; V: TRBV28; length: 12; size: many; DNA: TGTGCCAGCAGTCTCCGAAACTACGAGCAGTACTTC; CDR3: CASSLRNYEQYF
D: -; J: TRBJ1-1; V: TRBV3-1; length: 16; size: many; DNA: TGTGCCAGCAGCCACGAAGGACGGTTTTCGAGGACTGAAGCTTTCTTT; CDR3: CASSHEGRFSRTEAFF
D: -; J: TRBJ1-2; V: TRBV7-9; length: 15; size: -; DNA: TGTGCCAGCAGCCCTAGCCCCGGGACGGGGGGGGGCTACACCTTC; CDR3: CASSPSPGTGGGYTF
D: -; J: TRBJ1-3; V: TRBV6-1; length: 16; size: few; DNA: TGTGCCAGCAGGAGCGGGGCAGCTACCTCTGGAAACACCATATATTTT; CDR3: CASRSGAATSGNTIYF
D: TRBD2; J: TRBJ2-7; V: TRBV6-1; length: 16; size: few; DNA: TGTGCCAGCAGTGAAGTTAGGCTAGCGGGCAAGTACGAGCAGTACTTC; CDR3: CASSEVRLAGKYEQYF
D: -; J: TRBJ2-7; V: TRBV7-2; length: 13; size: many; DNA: TGTGCCAGCGGCCTAAAGGGGCTTTACGAGCAGTACTTC; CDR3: CASGLKGLYEQYF
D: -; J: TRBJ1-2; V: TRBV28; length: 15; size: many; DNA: TGTGCCAGCAGCCTTAGGTGGGGGGCCCTAAGGGGCTACACCTTC; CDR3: CASSLRWGALRGYTF
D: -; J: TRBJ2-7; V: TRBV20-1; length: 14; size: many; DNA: TGCAGTGCGGTCCGGGGATCGAGCTCCTACGAGCAGTACTTC; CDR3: CSAVRGSSSYEQYF